These 10 T cell receptor beta chains were sequenced from one sample in a study of blood T cell repertoires in COVID-19 (TCRdb year 2020). Libraries came from the immunoSEQ multiplex PCR assay. The table was pulled from immuneACCESS by TCRdb, which kept in-frame rearrangements only. Such tables lose some clones; where checked, under half of the loss comes from unresolved V genes, and the rest has no known cause. Recorded for this sample are 220,000 or so clones; roughly 80% of them occurred a single time. 1.3% of the sample rests with the top ten. Material: PBMCs or T cells enriched from blood (not recorded which). The source of these receptors is a woman aged 40-49 years with acute COVID-19.

The chain joins TRBV5-4 to TRBJ1-2; D is unresolved. CDR3 size: 15 residues. Trimming took off 0 bases at V and 8 bases at J, with 17 bases between the two ends. Per germline, CDR1 SGHNT and CDR2 YYREEE (reference sequence). The CDR3 DNA follows: TGTGCCAGCAGCTTGGCCGCAGAGCCGGGGTACGGCTACACCTTC. Protein: CASSLAAEPGYGYTF.

The V and J genes are TRBV4-1 and TRBJ2-3; D might be TRBD2 (5 bases). CDR3 length: 13 residues. CDR1 is MGHRA, CDR2 YSYEKL, per germline. V shed 1 base and J shed 3 bases, with 5 bases lying between them. The CDR3 reads CASSQAGTDTQYF. For the CDR3, the DNA is TGCGCCAGCAGCCAAGCGGGGACAGATACGCAGTATTTT.

The CDR3 loop is CASSKKGGLETQYF. The CDR3 nucleotides read TGTGCCAGCAGCAAGAAGGGGGGGTTGGAGACCCAGTACTTC. V and J are TRBV7-2 and TRBJ2-5, with D tentatively TRBD2 (7 bases). Germline V gives CDR1 SGHTA, CDR2 FQGNSA. The CDR3 covers 14 residues. V lost 5 bases and J lost 5, with 15 bases in between.

The rearrangement uses TRBV2 and TRBJ2-1; TRBD2 might be the D (5 bases). This CDR3 contains 15 residues. Germline assignment: CDR1 SNHLY and CDR2 FYNNEI. Trimming stripped 5 bases from V and 4 bases from J, with 15 bases between. The CDR3 nucleotides read TGTGCCAGCAGTCGGGAAGCCCCCACTTACAATGAGCAGTTCTTC. Its protein product is CASSREAPTYNEQFF. Using reference TRBV2 and TRBJ2-1 for the parts outside the CDR3, the full variable domain is EPEVTQTPSHQVTQMGQEVILRCVPISNHLYFYWYRQILGQKVEFLVSFYNNEISEKSEIFDDQFSVERPDGSNFTLKIRSTKLEDSAMYFCASSREAPTYNEQFFGPGTRLTVL.

DNA for the CDR3: TGTGCCAGCAGCTTATTAGCGGGAGGGCCGGGTGAGCAGTTCTTC. Amino acid sequence: CASSLLAGGPGEQFF. V usage is TRBV7-3 and J usage is TRBJ2-1, with 11 bases lining up with TRBD2. The CDR3 loop spans 15 amino acids. From germline, CDR1 is SGHTA and CDR2 FQGTGA. V lost 2 bases and J lost 9; bases outside the gene matches: 6.

The rearrangement links TRBV11-1 to TRBJ2-3, with a tentative D call TRBD2 (6 bases). Trimming cost V 2 bases and J 4 bases, with 10 bases left between them. Germline V gives CDR1 SGHAT, CDR2 FQDESV (reference sequence). This CDR3 comprises 14 residues. DNA for the CDR3: TGTGCCAGCAGCTTAATGGGAGGCCCAGATACGCAGTATTTT. Its protein is CASSLMGGPDTQYF.

This chain uses TRBV9 with TRBJ1-6, with TRBD1 as a possible D gene (6 bases). CDR1 and CDR2 (germline): SGDLS, YYNGEE. The V end was cut by 3 bases, the J end by 4 bases, with 11 bases between. The CDR3 spans 15 residues. CDR3 in amino acids: CASSAGQSYNSPLHF. The CDR3 coding sequence is TGTGCCAGCAGCGCCGGACAGAGTTATAATTCACCCCTCCACTTT.

V is TRBV5-1 and J is TRBJ2-4; 11 positions agree with TRBD1. Germline loops: CDR1 SGHRS, CDR2 YFSETQ. The CDR3 has 16 residues. Trimming removed 6 bases from V and 8 bases from J; junction bases left unmatched: 13. CDR3 DNA: TGCGCCAGCAAGAGATCCGGGACAGGGGGAGAATACATTCAGTACTTC. Encoded protein: CASKRSGTGGEYIQYF.

The chain employs TRBV7-8 and TRBJ1-2, with D possibly being TRBD1 (6 bases). Looked up from germline, CDR1 is SGHVS and CDR2 is FQNEAQ. The V gene lost 1 base and the J gene lost 2 bases, with 17 bases spanning the gap. The CDR3 is made up of 17 amino acids. The CDR3 here is CASSLVGAQEGNYGYTF. CDR3 in DNA: TGTGCCAGCAGCTTAGTGGGGGCCCAAGAGGGGAACTATGGCTACACCTTC.

This chain connects TRBV24-1 to TRBJ1-2; a weak D match, TRBD1 (6 bases). Trimming pared 5 bases from V and 4 bases from J, leaving 13 bases between. Germline V lookup: CDR1 KGHDR, CDR2 SFDVKD. This CDR3 is 14 amino acids long. CDR3 sequence: CATSAPGQPYGYTF. CDR3 nucleotides: TGTGCCACCAGTGCGCCCGGACAGCCCTATGGCTACACCTTC.